This T cell receptor beta chain was sequenced in a study of tumor-infiltrating lymphocytes in primary liver carcinoma. Alongside blood RNA obtained from unsorted whole blood, germline DNA was also extracted. The investigators made TCR beta cDNA from approximately 0.5 ug total RNA, using a constant-region primer. TCR beta libraries came from three nested multiplex PCR rounds using slightly modified ARM-PCR. For roughly 11 cycles apiece, the opening two PCR rounds ran with TRBV1-TRBV30 forward primers and a C-beta reverse primer. MiXCR, applied by TCRdb to the multiplex PCR reads, yields one record per CDR3 protein. This table holds 330,000 or so distinct CDR3 sequences, around 60% found once. Germline CDR1 reads MNHEY; CDR2 reads SVGEGT. The CDR3 has 15 residues. Remarks on this clonotype: A junction end diverges from the germline sequence, so it may reflect a read error.

The rearrangement links TRBV6-2 or TRBV6-3 to TRBJ1-5; D might be TRBD1 (6 bases). The sequence came from a middle-aged man with primary liver carcinoma and hepatitis B virus infection. The sample comprised peripheral blood. In DNA, the CDR3 is TGTACCAGCAGTTTGGACAGTTGTAGCAATCAGCCCCGGCATTTT. Residues: CTSSLDSCSNQPRHF.